This T cell receptor beta chain was found in a study of T cell responses to AZD1222 COVID-19 vaccine. Assay used: immunoSEQ multiplex PCR; TCRdb lists only in-frame clones, some missing. The top ten clones hold around 2.8% of a sample with approximately 73,000 clones, 65% to 85% of them seen once. J gave up 6 bases and V 0 bases, and 10 bases lay outside the gene matches. Germline assignment: CDR1 LGHDT and CDR2 YNNKEL (reference sequence). There are 17 residues in the CDR3. The material was peripheral blood, obtained on day 0 of AZD1222 vaccination. The source is an adult in good health. The chain couples TRBV3-1 (or the pseudogene TRBV3-2) to TRBJ2-1, with 8 bases lining up with TRBD1. Here the CDR3 DNA reads TGTGCCAGCAGCCAAGATTCGGGCAGGGGGCCAGGCAATGAGCAGTTCTTC. Encoded protein: CASSQDSGRGPGNEQFF.